Given below is one T cell receptor (beta chain) in context. No antigen is known for it. TCRdb keeps only in-frame clones here, not all; method: immunoSEQ multiplex PCR. The sample records around 430,000 clones, roughly 83% being singletons. Trimming took off 5 bases at V and 0 bases at J, with 14 bases between the two ends. CDR1 and CDR2 (germline): SEHNR, FQNEAQ (reference sequence). The CDR3 covers 16 residues. The data were obtained in a study of shared clonotypes between healthy human individuals. As for the study in general: Donors consisted of a couple of women and a few men between 18 and 49.

Healthy adults negative for HIV, lacking recent acute infections or vaccinations, served as donors. Unsorted samples, those not sorted, used 75 million to 90 million PBMCs for genomic DNA. Overall study results and limits: Sampling covered nothing but blood. Tissue TCR repertoires likely differ from those found in blood.

This TCR was sampled from a woman aged 40 to 50 in good health. Some clones in this sample may be carry-over from other donors' samples. The chain joins TRBV7-9 to TRBJ1-3; D is possibly TRBD1 (5 bases). The material sequenced was PBMCs. This CDR3 is CASSPLDTISGNTIYF. The CDR3 DNA reads as TGTGCCAGCAGCCCTCTGGACACAATCTCTGGAAACACCATATATTTT.